Shown below are 29 T cell receptor beta chains from a single sample sequenced in a study of T-cell reconstitution after alpha-beta-depleted transplantation in children. The TCRbeta library was prepared with unique molecular identifiers. MiXCR was run by TCRdb on the PCR reads, yielding one entry per CDR3 protein. Here the sample spans fewer than 550,000 distinct CDR3 sequences, 15% to 20% being singletons. The input for sequencing was PBMCs, mostly from graft donor cells, taken 360 days after TCRalphabeta/CD19-depleted stem cell transplant. These receptors originate from a boy younger than two who had a stem cell transplant for Wiskott-Aldrich syndrome, so the T cells may come from the graft donor.

The V call is TRBV4-3, the J call TRBJ2-7, with D tentatively TRBD2 (5 bases). The germline V gene has CDR1 LGHNA and CDR2 YSLEER. Trimming pared 0 bases from V and 0 bases from J, leaving 15 bases between. The CDR3 has 17 amino acids. CDR3 sequence: CASSQDIGPRGSYEQYF. Here the CDR3 DNA reads TGCGCCAGCAGCCAAGATATCGGACCCCGGGGCTCCTACGAGCAGTACTTC.

The table lists this clonotype with many counts. CDR3 loop: CSTGTDYEQYF. DNA for the CDR3: TGCAGCACGGGGACAGACTACGAGCAGTACTTC. The V call is TRBV29-1, the J call TRBJ2-7; 7 positions agree with TRBD1. The length of the CDR3 is 11 residues. Germline CDR1 and CDR2: SQVTM and ANQGSEA. With 8 bases clipped from V and 3 bases from J, the junction kept 4 bases outside the gene matches.

The chain couples TRBV20-1 to TRBJ2-7, with a tentative D call TRBD2 (5 bases). The CDR3 extends over 14 amino acids. Germline values: CDR1 DFQATT, CDR2 SNEGSKA (reference sequence). V dropped 2 bases and J dropped 4 bases, with 15 bases sitting between them. In DNA, the CDR3 is TGCAGTGCTAGATCCCCTAGCAGCCATTACGAGCAGTACTTC. Translating it yields CSARSPSSHYEQYF.

This clonotype was observed at least ten times. The chain employs TRBV12-3 or TRBV12-4 and TRBJ1-4, with a weak D call TRBD1 (6 bases). V shed 3 bases and J shed 11 bases, with 19 bases lying between them. The CDR3 runs to 15 residues. CDR3 in amino acids: CASSLGGLGFGKLFF. The CDR3 DNA reads as TGTGCCAGCAGTTTGGGGGGCTTGGGATTCGGGAAACTGTTTTTT.

This chain uses TRBV12-3 or TRBV12-4 with TRBJ2-1; the D gene is possibly TRBD2 (5 bases). V was cut by 6 bases and J by 5 bases, with 14 bases left in between. The CDR3 contains 14 residues. The CDR3 region is CASSLHGDNNEQFF. The CDR3 DNA reads TGTGCCAGCAGCTTGCACGGGGATAACAATGAGCAGTTCTTC.

This rearrangement joins TRBV18 to TRBJ2-1; 8 bases are shared with TRBD2. J gave up 0 bases and V 5 bases, and 6 bases lay outside the gene matches. Per germline, CDR1 KGHSH and CDR2 LQKENI. The CDR3 consists of 16 residues. The CDR3 loop reads CASSTERGSSYNEQFF. The CDR3 DNA is TGTGCCAGCTCAACCGAGCGGGGGAGCTCCTACAATGAGCAGTTCTTC.

This chain links TRBV4-1 with TRBJ1-2; D is undetermined. Germline CDR1 MGHRA, CDR2 YSYEKL. This CDR3 comprises 11 residues. V gave up 5 bases and J gave up 5 bases, with 6 bases separating them. The CDR3 coding sequence is TGCGCCAGCAGCTACGGATATGGCTACACCTTC. Protein sequence: CASSYGYGYTF.

V and J are TRBV5-1 and TRBJ1-1; 7 bases are shared with TRBD1. The CDR3 contains 13 residues. V was clipped by 3 bases and J by 3 bases; unmatched bases: 2. CDR1 SGHRS and CDR2 YFSETQ come from the germline V gene. This chain's CDR3 is CASSSTGHTEAFF. Here the CDR3 DNA reads TGCGCCAGCAGCTCGACAGGGCACACTGAAGCTTTCTTT. The variable domain in full, completed from reference TRBV5-1 and TRBJ1-1, reads KAGVTQTPRYLIKTRGQQVTLSCSPISGHRSVSWYQQTPGQGLQFLFEYFSETQRNKGNFPGRFSGRQFSNSRSEMNVSTLELGDSALYLCASSSTGHTEAFFGQGTRLTVV.

The chain is built from TRBV12-3 or TRBV12-4 and TRBJ2-2; 7 bases map to TRBD1. The CDR3 is made up of 14 amino acids. The J segment lost 7 bases and the V segment lost 4 bases, leaving 6 bases of the junction unmatched. The CDR3 DNA is TGTGCCAGCAGTTCTCGACAGGGCGGCGGGGAGCTGTTTTTT. It encodes CASSSRQGGGELFF.

The chain employs TRBV29-1 and TRBJ2-2, with TRBD2 matching 7 bases. Per germline, CDR1 SQVTM and CDR2 ANQGSEA. The CDR3 sequence is 14 residues long. V lost 6 bases, J lost 6 bases, and 10 bases stayed unmatched. The CDR3 protein is CSVQTKGRAGELFF. CDR3 in DNA: TGCAGCGTCCAAACAAAGGGGAGGGCCGGGGAGCTGTTTTTT.

V gene TRBV20-1 combines with J gene TRBJ2-3; 14 positions match TRBD2. The CDR3 loop spans 15 amino acids. V was clipped by 7 bases and J by 2 bases; unmatched bases: 5. The germline CDR1 and CDR2 sequences are DFQATT and SNEGSKA (reference sequence). The CDR3 protein is CSERTSGGPTDTQYF. As DNA, the CDR3 is TGCAGTGAAAGGACTAGCGGGGGGCCCACAGATACGCAGTATTTT.

This clonotype occurred a few times. This rearrangement joins TRBV29-1 to TRBJ2-7, with 12 positions matching TRBD2. The length of the CDR3 is 16 residues. The junction had 14 bases not matched to a gene; V was cut back by 6 bases and J by 5 bases. Looked up from germline, CDR1 is SQVTM and CDR2 is ANQGSEA. CDR3 coding DNA: TGCAGCGTCGGAAGCCTTCTAGCGGGAGGGCACAACGAGCAGTACTTC. Protein product: CSVGSLLAGGHNEQYF.

The chain carries TRBV20-1 and TRBJ1-2; TRBD1 aligns across 8 bases. Germline V gene lookup returns CDR1 DFQATT and CDR2 SNEGSKA (reference sequence). The CDR3 is made up of 12 amino acids. Trimming removed 5 bases from V and 4 bases from J; junction bases left unmatched: 3. The CDR3 DNA reads TGCAGTGCTTGGGACAGGATCTATGGCTACACCTTC. The encoded protein is CSAWDRIYGYTF.

This clonotype has a handful of counts. The chain carries TRBV12-3 or TRBV12-4 and TRBJ2-1; tentatively, D is TRBD2 (6 bases). V lost 0 bases and J 4 bases, leaving 13 bases between the germline ends. This CDR3 comprises 16 residues. The CDR3 nucleotides are TGTGCCAGCAGTTTAGCCACGGGACTTCTATACAATGAGCAGTTCTTC. Its translation is CASSLATGLLYNEQFF.

This clonotype was counted between two and nine times. This chain uses TRBV12-3 or TRBV12-4 with TRBJ2-3, with 11 bases identical to TRBD2. With V trimmed by 5 bases and J by 1 base, 5 bases remained unmatched. The CDR3 is 16 amino acids. The CDR3 region has the DNA TGTGCCAGCAGTATACCGACTAGCGGGGGCACAGATACGCAGTATTTT. It codes for CASSIPTSGGTDTQYF.

The V and J genes are TRBV20-1 and TRBJ2-1, with TRBD2 matching over 11 bases. Germline assignment: CDR1 DFQATT and CDR2 SNEGSKA (reference sequence). Trimming at V came to 3 bases and at J to 2 bases, leaving 6 bases not matched to a gene. The CDR3 sequence is 16 residues long. The CDR3 here is CSASGIAGGAYNEQFF. CDR3 nucleotide sequence: TGCAGTGCTAGTGGGATAGCGGGAGGGGCCTACAATGAGCAGTTCTTC.

The chain uses TRBV12-3 or TRBV12-4 and TRBJ2-2; D not certain. The CDR3 is 13 residues long. The ends were cut back, 8 bases at V and 5 bases at J, with 12 bases in the middle. The DNA of the CDR3 is TGTGCCAGCCTTACAAGCCCGACCGGGGAGCTGTTTTTT. It is translated as CASLTSPTGELFF.

The rearrangement uses TRBV3-1 and TRBJ2-5, with 9 nucleotides matching TRBD1. Trimming removed 1 base from V and 5 bases from J; junction bases left unmatched: 8. This CDR3 is 16 amino acids long. The germline CDR1 and CDR2 sequences are LGHDT and YNNKEL (reference sequence). Here the CDR3 reads CASSQVYRGPKETQYF. The DNA of the CDR3 is TGTGCCAGCAGCCAAGTCTACAGGGGGCCTAAGGAGACCCAGTACTTC.

V and J are TRBV5-5 and TRBJ2-7; 9 positions match TRBD2. V lost 4 bases and J lost 4; bases outside the gene matches: 12. The CDR3 is 16 residues long. Looked up from germline, CDR1 is SGHKS and CDR2 is YYEKEE (reference sequence). Written as DNA, the CDR3 is TGTGCCAGCAGCCTCGTCTGGGCGGGAGGGAAATACGAGCAGTACTTC. Translated: CASSLVWAGGKYEQYF.

This clonotype came up a few times. This chain connects TRBV12-3 or TRBV12-4 to TRBJ1-4, with D possibly TRBD1 on 5 matching bases. V lost 6 bases, J lost 10 bases, and 18 bases lay in between. The CDR3 totals 14 residues. In DNA form, the CDR3 reads TGTGCCAGCAGCCCTACTGCAGGGAAGGGAAAACTGTTTTTT. Its protein product is CASSPTAGKGKLFF.

The chain couples TRBV4-3 to TRBJ2-5; D gene uncertain. Per the germline V gene, CDR1 is LGHNA and CDR2 is YSLEER. The ends were cut back, 1 base at V and 0 bases at J, with 3 bases in the middle. The CDR3 is 13 amino acids. The CDR3 loop reads CASSQGDQETQYF. CDR3 DNA: TGCGCCAGCAGCCAAGGGGACCAAGAGACCCAGTACTTC.

The rearrangement uses TRBV27 and TRBJ2-7; 7 nucleotides agree with TRBD1. The germline CDR1 and CDR2 sequences are MNHEY and SMNVEV (reference sequence). Unmatched junction bases numbered 7, after V lost 4 bases and J lost 1 base. The CDR3 covers 15 residues. CDR3: CASSCRGRLSYEQYF. The CDR3 DNA follows: TGTGCCAGCAGTTGTAGGGGGCGGTTATCCTACGAGCAGTACTTC.

This clonotype was detected only a few times. The V call is TRBV7-2, the J call TRBJ2-5, with a possible D match to TRBD1 (6 bases). Trimming left V 2 bases short and J 2 bases short, with 12 bases between. The germline V gene encodes CDR1 SGHTA and CDR2 FQGNSA. CDR3 length: 15 residues. CDR3 sequence (DNA): TGTGCCAGCAGCTTACCAACTAGGGGGCAAGAGACCCAGTACTTC. Residues: CASSLPTRGQETQYF. The variable domain in full, with the rest retrieved from reference TRBV7-2 and TRBJ2-5, is GAGVSQSPSNKVTEKGKDVELRCDPISGHTALYWYRQSLGQGLEFLIYFQGNSAPDKSGLPSDRFSAERTGGSVSTLTIQRTQQEDSAVYLCASSLPTRGQETQYFGPGTRLLVL.

CDR3 bases: TGTGCCAGCAGCTTAGTGTTGGGACTAGCGGGGGGCCTAGCGGAGACCCAGTACTTC. Translating it yields CASSLVLGLAGGLAETQYF. The rearrangement uses TRBV11-2 and TRBJ2-5, with TRBD2 matching 15 bases. V lost 1 base to trimming and J lost 5 bases; unmatched junction nucleotides: 11. The germline gives CDR1 SGHAT, CDR2 FQNNGV. The CDR3 consists of 19 residues. Supplemented by reference TRBV11-2 and TRBJ2-5, the full variable domain reads EAGVAQSPRYKIIEKRQSVAFWCNPISGHATLYWYQQILGQGPKLLIQFQNNGVVDDSQLPKDRFSAERLKGVDSTLKIQPAKLEDSAVYLCASSLVLGLAGGLAETQYFGPGTRLLVL.

This clonotype was observed a few times. V and J are TRBV12-3 or TRBV12-4 and TRBJ1-2, with 9 bases matching TRBD1. Trimming took 4 bases from V and 2 from J; bases not matched to a gene: 5. The CDR3 extends over 15 amino acids. Here the CDR3 DNA reads TGTGCCAGCAGTTCTCTCGACAGGGGGAACTATGGCTACACCTTC. Translated: CASSSLDRGNYGYTF.

With respect to this clonotype: A much larger clone sits a single nucleotide away, making a read error possible. The chain is built from TRBV29-1 and TRBJ1-2; no clear D. Germline CDR1 reads SQVTM; CDR2 reads ANQGSEA. This CDR3 region has 11 residues. CDR3 bases: TGCGGCGTTGGATCGTCCGCCGGCTACACCTTC. Translated, it gives CGVGSSAGYTF.

The chain is built from TRBV20-1 and TRBJ2-7, with D maybe TRBD1 (5 bases). Germline V gene data show CDR1 as DFQATT and CDR2 as SNEGSKA (reference sequence). The length of the CDR3 is 15 residues. V dropped 3 bases and J dropped 0 bases, with 15 bases sitting between them. The DNA for the CDR3 is TGCAGTGCTAGCATACGACAGCTGAGCTCCTACGAGCAGTACTTC. Protein sequence: CSASIRQLSSYEQYF.

Only a few counts were recorded for this clonotype. This rearrangement joins TRBV29-1 to TRBJ2-1, with D possibly matching TRBD1 (5 bases). The germline V and J ends were trimmed by 5 bases and 5 bases, with 19 bases remaining between them. The CDR3 covers 15 residues. Germline CDR1 is SQVTM and CDR2 is ANQGSEA. As DNA, the CDR3 is TGCAGCGTTAGGGTTTGGGCCCGGACACACAATGAGCAGTTCTTC. This sequence encodes CSVRVWARTHNEQFF.

The V and J genes are TRBV9 and TRBJ2-1, with D perhaps matching TRBD2 (7 bases). CDR1 and CDR2 (germline): SGDLS, YYNGEE. The CDR3 extends over 15 amino acids. V lost 5 bases and J 3 bases, leaving 15 bases between the germline ends. CDR3 DNA: TGTGCCAGCAGTGGCGGGGGCGGGGACTACAATGAGCAGTTCTTC. Protein sequence: CASSGGGGDYNEQFF.